The count of the clone carrying this T cell receptor beta chain is one. The data derive from a study of blood T cell repertoires in COVID-19. Whole-study context: From T cells, B-cell-depleted T cells, or PBMCs came the material, which was cDNA or gDNA.

Libraries were prepared by immunoSEQ multiplex PCR; TCRdb keeps only in-frame clonotypes and omits some of them. The profile shows over 120,000 clones, about 79% of them singletons. The receptor comes from a man in his 60s with active or convalescent COVID-19. Material: peripheral blood.

This CDR3 is CASSQGQGREKLFF. As DNA, the CDR3 is TGTGCCAGCAGCCAGGGACAGGGGCGTGAAAAACTGTTTTTT. V is TRBV7-9 and J is TRBJ1-4, with 10 bases fitting TRBD1. The CDR3 runs to 14 residues. The germline V gene has CDR1 SEHNR and CDR2 FQNEAQ (reference sequence). V dropped 5 bases and J dropped 7; count of bases not matched to a gene: 4.